This passage covers 21 T cell receptor beta chains from one sample sequenced in a study of cytomegalovirus exposure and HLA in healthy donors. In the PCR, 60 Vbeta and 13 Jbeta primers were used. TCRdb keeps only in-frame clones here, not all; method: immunoSEQ multiplex PCR. Here the sample spans 65,000 to 70,000 clones, around 79% being singletons. Sequencing used PBMCs. The receptor source for this set is a woman aged 30 to 39 in good health and CMV-seropositive.

This clone appeared once. V gene TRBV29-1 combines with J gene TRBJ1-4, with D possibly being TRBD1 (5 bases). The CDR3 totals 12 residues. CDR1 is SQVTM, CDR2 ANQGSEA, per germline. V was clipped by 6 bases and J by 5 bases, with 10 bases between them. The CDR3 coding sequence is TGCAGCGTACTTCAGGGCAATGAAAAACTGTTTTTT. Translated: CSVLQGNEKLFF.

V usage is TRBV25-1 and J usage is TRBJ2-3, with D possibly TRBD2 on 5 matching bases. Germline loops: CDR1 MGHDK, CDR2 SYGVNS. This CDR3 region has 17 residues. Trimming cost V 1 base and J 6 bases, with 20 bases left between them. The CDR3 loop reads CASSELRAAPLGDTQYF. The CDR3 bases are TGTGCCAGCAGTGAATTGAGGGCGGCCCCCCTTGGGGATACGCAGTATTTT.

The chain uses TRBV5-6 and TRBJ2-3, with 12 bases identical to TRBD1. CDR1 is SGHDT, CDR2 YYEEEE, per germline. The CDR3 is 17 residues long. V gave up 4 bases and J gave up 7 bases; unmatched junction bases: 13. The CDR3 loop reads CASSPYGGTGGGNTQYF. The CDR3 DNA is TGTGCCAGCAGCCCGTATGGTGGGACAGGGGGCGGGAATACGCAGTATTTT. Full variable domain (missing parts from reference TRBV5-6 and TRBJ2-3): DAGVTQSPTHLIKTRGQQVTLRCSPKSGHDTVSWYQQALGQGPQFIFQYYEEEERQRGNFPDRFSGHQFPNYSSELNVNALLLGDSALYLCASSPYGGTGGGNTQYFGPGTRLTVL.

This clone was picked up one time. V gene TRBV11-2 combines with J gene TRBJ1-1; no definite D call. Germline CDR1 SGHAT, CDR2 FQNNGV. With 5 bases removed from V and 0 bases from J, the gap between germline ends came to 16 bases. The CDR3 has 16 amino acids. CDR3: CASSQGGVLMNTEAFF. The CDR3 DNA reads TGTGCCAGCAGCCAAGGTGGAGTATTAATGAACACTGAAGCTTTCTTT. The complete variable domain, with remaining parts taken from reference TRBV11-2 and TRBJ1-1, reads EAGVAQSPRYKIIEKRQSVAFWCNPISGHATLYWYQQILGQGPKLLIQFQNNGVVDDSQLPKDRFSAERLKGVDSTLKIQPAKLEDSAVYLCASSQGGVLMNTEAFFGQGTRLTVV.

The J gene is TRBJ2-7, the V gene TRBV5-1; possible D gene TRBD1, 5 bases. CDR1 and CDR2 from the germline V gene are SGHRS and YFSETQ. V was shortened by 5 bases and J by 1 base, with 13 bases between the two germline ends. The CDR3 sequence is 14 residues long. The CDR3, as DNA: TGCGCCAGCAGTGACAGCCCCATATCCTACGAGCAGTACTTC. The encoded protein is CASSDSPISYEQYF. The full variable domain, in which reference TRBV5-1 and TRBJ2-7 provide the parts outside the CDR3, is KAGVTQTPRYLIKTRGQQVTLSCSPISGHRSVSWYQQTPGQGLQFLFEYFSETQRNKGNFPGRFSGRQFSNSRSEMNVSTLELGDSALYLCASSDSPISYEQYFGPGTRLTVT.

This chain links TRBV5-1 with TRBJ2-1, with a tentative D call TRBD2 (5 bases). This CDR3 has 14 amino acids. Germline lookup yields CDR1 SGHRS and CDR2 YFSETQ. V was clipped by 6 bases and J by 2 bases, with 12 bases between them. In DNA form, the CDR3 reads TGCGCCAGCAAGGAGGTTGCGGCCTACAATGAGCAGTTCTTC. This gives the protein CASKEVAAYNEQFF.

The table lists this clone with a count of one. This chain joins TRBV11-2 and TRBJ2-7; tentatively, D is TRBD2 (5 bases). CDR3 length: 14 amino acids. Germline assignment: CDR1 SGHAT and CDR2 FQNNGV. The ends were cut back, 2 bases at V and 2 bases at J, with 10 bases in the middle. The CDR3 is CASSLSSGAYEQYF. Here the CDR3 DNA reads TGTGCCAGCAGCTTATCCTCCGGGGCCTACGAGCAGTACTTC. Combining the CDR3 with reference TRBV11-2 and TRBJ2-7 gives the whole variable domain EAGVAQSPRYKIIEKRQSVAFWCNPISGHATLYWYQQILGQGPKLLIQFQNNGVVDDSQLPKDRFSAERLKGVDSTLKIQPAKLEDSAVYLCASSLSSGAYEQYFGPGTRLTVT.

DNA of the CDR3: TGCGCCAGCAGCTGGAGACTAGCGGGAGGGCCTGAAGAGCAGTACTTC. Amino acids: CASSWRLAGGPEEQYF. The chain is built from TRBV5-1 and TRBJ2-7; 14 bases are a match to TRBD2. Germline CDR1 SGHRS, CDR2 YFSETQ. This CDR3 comprises 16 residues. After removal of 3 bases from V and 7 bases from J, the junction contained 9 bases not matched to a gene.

This chain uses TRBV13 with TRBJ2-5; D is unresolved. V lost 5 bases and J 5 bases, leaving 9 bases between the germline ends. The CDR3 totals 12 residues. Per the germline V gene, CDR1 is PRHDT and CDR2 is FYEKMQ (reference sequence). The CDR3 bases are TGTGCCAGCAGCCCCATCGGTGAGACCCAGTACTTC. This translates into CASSPIGETQYF.

The chain combines TRBV5-1 with TRBJ1-3; possible D gene TRBD1, 6 bases. The CDR3 has 17 residues. Germline-derived CDR1 and CDR2 are SGHRS and YFSETQ. V lost 3 bases and J lost 0, with 16 bases in between. The CDR3 sequence: CASSSTGQKSSGNTIYF. CDR3 nucleotides: TGCGCCAGCAGCTCCACGGGACAAAAAAGCTCTGGAAACACCATATATTTT.

The rearrangement uses TRBV7-2 and TRBJ2-3, with TRBD2 identical over 7 bases. The germline V gene encodes CDR1 SGHTA and CDR2 FQGNSA. The CDR3 sequence is 15 residues long. V lost 1 base, J lost 4 bases, and 5 bases stayed unmatched. The CDR3 protein is CASSLVTGGPDTQYF. The CDR3 bases are TGTGCCAGCAGCTTAGTGACGGGAGGCCCAGATACGCAGTATTTT.

This clone occurred a few times. CDR3: CASSEGGNTGELFF. In DNA, the CDR3 is TGCGCCAGCAGTGAAGGAGGAAACACCGGGGAGCTGTTTTTT. This sequence joins TRBV4-3 and TRBJ2-2, with a weak D call TRBD2 (5 bases). CDR1 is LGHNA, CDR2 YSLEER, per germline. Trimming took 6 bases from V and 2 from J, leaving 10 bases between them. The CDR3 runs 14 residues.

CDR3 sequence: CASSFGTGPDTQYF. The CDR3 DNA is TGTGCCAGCAGCTTCGGGACAGGGCCAGATACGCAGTATTTT. The chain is built from TRBV7-2 and TRBJ2-3; 9 bases align to TRBD1. The trim removed 3 bases at V and 4 bases at J, leaving 2 bases unmatched. The germline V gene encodes CDR1 SGHTA and CDR2 FQGNSA. The CDR3 covers 14 residues. The full variable domain, with the rest looked up from reference TRBV7-2 and TRBJ2-3, is GAGVSQSPSNKVTEKGKDVELRCDPISGHTALYWYRQSLGQGLEFLIYFQGNSAPDKSGLPSDRFSAERTGGSVSTLTIQRTQQEDSAVYLCASSFGTGPDTQYFGPGTRLTVL.

The chain is built from TRBV7-9 and TRBJ2-1, with 7 bases fitting TRBD2. The CDR3 is 16 amino acids. Germline V gene lookup returns CDR1 SEHNR and CDR2 FQNEAQ (reference sequence). V lost 2 bases and J lost 2; bases outside the gene matches: 6. The CDR3 sequence: CASSLKASGTYNEQFF. The DNA for the CDR3 is TGTGCCAGCAGCTTAAAGGCTAGCGGTACCTACAATGAGCAGTTCTTC.

The chain joins TRBV28 to TRBJ1-2; D call uncertain. Germline V gene lookup returns CDR1 MDHEN and CDR2 SYDVKM. V dropped 5 bases and J dropped 4 bases, with 5 bases sitting between them. This CDR3 has 11 amino acids. The CDR3 sequence: CASSDIYGYTF. CDR3 in DNA: TGTGCCAGCAGTGACATCTATGGCTACACCTTC.

This clone is medium-sized (0.01 to 0.1%) within its sample. The genes are TRBV7-9 and TRBJ2-7; D possibly corresponds to TRBD2 (5 bases). Per the germline V gene, CDR1 is SEHNR and CDR2 is FQNEAQ (reference sequence). The CDR3 is made up of 15 amino acids. V lost 1 base and J 2 bases, leaving 12 bases between the germline ends. The CDR3 nucleotides are TGTGCCAGCAGCTTAGAGCGGCTAAAGCCCTACGAGCAGTACTTC. It is translated as CASSLERLKPYEQYF.

This chain connects TRBV27 to TRBJ1-5; weak D call: TRBD1 (6 bases). V lost 9 bases and J 0 bases, leaving 12 bases between the germline ends. CDR1 is MNHEY, CDR2 SMNVEV, per germline (reference sequence). The CDR3 consists of 14 residues. The CDR3 reads CASGGAGSNQPQHF. The CDR3 nucleotides are TGTGCCAGTGGGGGGGCCGGTAGCAATCAGCCCCAGCATTTT.

This chain connects TRBV27 to TRBJ2-3; 8 bases align to TRBD2. The V gene's germline CDR1 is MNHEY and CDR2 SMNVEV (reference sequence). With V trimmed by 6 bases and J by 5 bases, 7 bases remained unmatched. The CDR3 runs 14 residues. The DNA for the CDR3 is TGTGCCAGCAGGCCCCTTAGCGGGAAAGATACGCAGTATTTT. It encodes CASRPLSGKDTQYF.

V and J are TRBV28 and TRBJ2-1, with 7 nucleotides matching TRBD1. CDR3 length: 13 amino acids. V was pared by 3 bases and J by 6 bases, with 2 bases of the junction left unmatched. The V gene's germline CDR1 is MDHEN and CDR2 SYDVKM. CDR3 residues: CASSFSGGNEQFF. DNA for the CDR3: TGTGCCAGCAGTTTTTCAGGGGGCAATGAGCAGTTCTTC. The full variable domain, its missing parts supplied by reference TRBV28 and TRBJ2-1, is DVKVTQSSRYLVKRTGEKVFLECVQDMDHENMFWYRQDPGLGLRLIYFSYDVKMKEKGDIPEGYSVSREKKERFSLILESASTNQTSMYLCASSFSGGNEQFFGPGTRLTVL.

This clone came up once. The chain couples TRBV7-9 to TRBJ2-3; D remains ambiguous. In germline, CDR1 is SEHNR, CDR2 FQNEAQ (reference sequence). This CDR3 spans 12 amino acids. Trimming cost V 3 bases and J 7 bases, with 8 bases left between them. CDR3: CASSLGSNTQYF. The CDR3 nucleotides are TGTGCCAGCAGCTTGGGCAGTAATACGCAGTATTTT.

The chain links TRBV9 to TRBJ2-1; 8 bases are shared with TRBD2. The CDR3 covers 15 residues. Germline CDR1 SGDLS, CDR2 YYNGEE. The V gene end was trimmed by 0 bases and the J gene end by 8 bases; junction bases not matched to a gene: 7. CDR3 sequence reads: CASSVVGLGGDEQFF. The CDR3 bases are TGTGCCAGCAGCGTAGTGGGACTAGGAGGTGATGAGCAGTTCTTC.